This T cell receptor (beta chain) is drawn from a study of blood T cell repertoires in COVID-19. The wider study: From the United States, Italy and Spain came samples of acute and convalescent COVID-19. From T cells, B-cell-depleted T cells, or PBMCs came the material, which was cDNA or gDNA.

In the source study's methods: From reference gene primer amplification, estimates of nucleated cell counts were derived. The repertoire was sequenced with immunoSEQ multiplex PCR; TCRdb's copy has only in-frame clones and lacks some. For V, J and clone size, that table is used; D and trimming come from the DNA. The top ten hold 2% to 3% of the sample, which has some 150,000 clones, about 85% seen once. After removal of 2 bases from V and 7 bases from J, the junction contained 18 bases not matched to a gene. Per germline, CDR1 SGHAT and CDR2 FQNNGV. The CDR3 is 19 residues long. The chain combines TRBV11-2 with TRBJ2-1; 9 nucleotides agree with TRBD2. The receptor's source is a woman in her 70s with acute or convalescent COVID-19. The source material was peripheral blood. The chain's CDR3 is CASSLPLGGLAGKTNEQFF. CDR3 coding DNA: TGTGCCAGCAGCTTACCGCTCGGTGGTCTAGCGGGGAAAACTAATGAGCAGTTCTTC. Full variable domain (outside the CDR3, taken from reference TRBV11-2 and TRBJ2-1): EAGVAQSPRYKIIEKRQSVAFWCNPISGHATLYWYQQILGQGPKLLIQFQNNGVVDDSQLPKDRFSAERLKGVDSTLKIQPAKLEDSAVYLCASSLPLGGLAGKTNEQFFGPGTRLTVL.